The 16 T cell receptor beta chains presented below share a single source sample, sequenced in a study. TCRdb used MiXCR to reprocess the RT-PCR reads, holding one entry per CDR3 protein. The sample shows about 700,000 distinct CDR3 sequences, more than 13% of them seen only once. What was sequenced was memory CD4+ T cells from blood. These receptors originate from a female donor in good health, serving as a healthy control.

This clonotype occurred a few times. The genes are TRBV9 and TRBJ2-7; 7 positions agree with TRBD2. The CDR3 has 15 amino acids. Trimming at V came to 6 bases and at J to 2 bases, leaving 11 bases not matched to a gene. Germline V gene lookup returns CDR1 SGDLS and CDR2 YYNGEE. Here the CDR3 DNA reads TGTGCCAGCACCTCTGGACTAGACCCCACCTACGAGCAGTACTTC. Its protein product is CASTSGLDPTYEQYF. Based on the CDR3 plus reference TRBV9 and TRBJ2-7, the full variable domain is DSGVTQTPKHLITATGQRVTLRCSPRSGDLSVYWYQQSLDQGLQFLIQYYNGEERAKGNILERFSAQQFPDLHSELNLSSLELGDSALYFCASTSGLDPTYEQYFGPGTRLTVT.

This clonotype was found a few times. The chain combines TRBV12-3 or TRBV12-4 with TRBJ2-1, with D maybe TRBD2 (6 bases). This CDR3 has 14 residues. The V end was cut by 4 bases, the J end by 15 bases, with 22 bases between. The CDR3 sequence is CASSSEARGPKGFF. CDR3 in DNA: TGTGCCAGCAGTTCAGAGGCGCGGGGCCCCAAGGGGTTCTTC.

The J gene is TRBJ2-7, the V gene TRBV7-3, with 10 bases fitting TRBD1. Germline V gene data show CDR1 as SGHTA and CDR2 as FQGTGA. This CDR3 is 15 amino acids long. With V trimmed by 5 bases and J by 1 base, 5 bases remained unmatched. The CDR3 loop reads CASSRDRGPSYEQYF. In DNA form, the CDR3 reads TGTGCCAGCAGCCGAGACAGGGGGCCATCCTACGAGCAGTACTTC.

The chain has TRBV4-2 and TRBJ2-6; no firm D call. Germline V gene sequence: CDR1 LGHNA, CDR2 YNFKEQ. The V end was cut by 1 base, the J end by 0 bases, with 7 bases between. The CDR3 has 16 residues. CDR3 sequence (DNA): TGTGCCAGCAGCCAAGTATCGGGCTCTGGGGCCAACGTCCTGACTTTC. As protein: CASSQVSGSGANVLTF.

V and J are TRBV4-3 and TRBJ2-2, with 14 nucleotides matching TRBD2. The germline gives CDR1 LGHNA, CDR2 YSLEER. With V trimmed by 1 base and J by 3 bases, 7 bases remained unmatched. This CDR3 is built from 19 residues. The CDR3 region is CASSQGGLAGDMDTGELFF. The CDR3 nucleotides are TGCGCCAGCAGCCAAGGGGGACTAGCGGGAGATATGGACACCGGGGAGCTGTTTTTT.

V is TRBV12-3 or TRBV12-4 and J is TRBJ2-1; TRBD1 aligns across 11 bases. With 7 bases clipped from V and 4 bases from J, the junction kept 9 bases outside the gene matches. The CDR3 extends over 16 amino acids. The CDR3 loop reads CASTPGQGGSYNEQFF. CDR3 coding DNA: TGTGCCAGCACTCCGGGACAGGGGGGATCTTACAATGAGCAGTTCTTC.

The J gene is TRBJ1-5, the V gene TRBV7-2; possibly TRBD1 for D (6 bases). Germline CDR1 and CDR2: SGHTA and FQGNSA. V gave up 1 base and J gave up 5 bases, with 15 bases separating them. The CDR3 is 16 amino acids. CDR3: CASSLDMTGYYQPQHF. The CDR3 region has the DNA TGTGCCAGCAGCTTAGATATGACAGGATATTATCAGCCCCAGCATTTT.

The chain employs TRBV11-2 and TRBJ1-5; D gene unclear. The CDR3 is 14 residues long. Per germline, CDR1 SGHAT and CDR2 FQNNGV. V lost 4 bases, J lost 0 bases, and 7 bases lay in between. The CDR3 protein is CASSSTLSNQPQHF. The CDR3 coding sequence is TGTGCCAGCAGCTCCACACTTAGCAATCAGCCCCAGCATTTT.

V gene TRBV5-4 combines with J gene TRBJ1-2, with D possibly TRBD1 on 5 matching bases. The germline V gene encodes CDR1 SGHNT and CDR2 YYREEE (reference sequence). V was pared by 0 bases and J by 0 bases, with 12 bases between. The CDR3 sequence is 16 residues long. The CDR3 protein is CASSLGGTLANYGYTF. The CDR3 region has the DNA TGTGCCAGCAGCTTGGGGGGGACTTTGGCTAACTATGGCTACACCTTC. Complete variable domain (other parts from reference TRBV5-4 and TRBJ1-2): ETGVTQSPTHLIKTRGQQVTLRCSSQSGHNTVSWYQQALGQGPQFIFQYYREEENGRGNFPPRFSGLQFPNYSSELNVNALELDDSALYLCASSLGGTLANYGYTFGSGTRLTVV.

In its sample, this clonotype was seen many times. The chain joins TRBV20-1 to TRBJ2-7, with D possibly matching TRBD1 (7 bases). The V end lost 3 bases, the J end lost 0 bases, and 12 bases lay between the germline ends. The V gene's germline CDR1 is DFQATT and CDR2 SNEGSKA (reference sequence). The CDR3 consists of 14 residues. The CDR3 is CSAREGALSYEQYF. The DNA of the CDR3 is TGCAGTGCTAGGGAGGGGGCCCTCTCCTACGAGCAGTACTTC.

This clonotype was found once. This chain joins TRBV10-3 and TRBJ2-3, with a possible D match to TRBD2 (5 bases). Trimming took 10 bases from V and 4 from J, leaving 18 bases between them. Germline V gene data show CDR1 as ENHRY and CDR2 as SYGVKD. This CDR3 is built from 14 residues. In nucleotides, the CDR3 is TGTGCCACTAATAGCGAAGGAGACGCAGATACGCAGTATTTT. Protein product: CATNSEGDADTQYF.

The sample holds a few counts of this clonotype. The chain carries TRBV5-6 and TRBJ1-2; 9 positions match TRBD1. The trim removed 3 bases at V and 2 bases at J, leaving 5 bases unmatched. CDR1 and CDR2 (germline): SGHDT, YYEEEE. This CDR3 region has 15 residues. The CDR3 sequence: CASSSGQGQNYGYTF. The CDR3 DNA reads as TGTGCCAGCAGCTCGGGACAGGGTCAAAACTATGGCTACACCTTC.

The rearrangement links TRBV4-1 to TRBJ2-5; 9 bases align to TRBD2. V lost 5 bases to trimming and J lost 8 bases; unmatched junction nucleotides: 6. Germline V lookup: CDR1 MGHRA, CDR2 YSYEKL. The CDR3 sequence is 13 residues long. The CDR3 protein is CASSDGTSTTQYF. CDR3 sequence (DNA): TGCGCCAGCAGCGATGGGACTAGCACAACCCAGTACTTC.

Comments on this clonotype: The germline gene is not matched at one end of the junction; a read error may be the cause. The chain couples TRBV6-6 to TRBJ1-1; D gene uncertain. CDR1 is MNHNY, CDR2 SVGAGI, per germline (reference sequence). The CDR3 has 13 amino acids. The CDR3 is CASSYGRVAEAFF. CDR3 bases: TGTGCCAGCAGTTACGGTAGGGTGGCTGAAGCTTTCTTC.

The gene calls are TRBV3-1 and TRBJ2-4; D unclear. CDR1 is LGHDT, CDR2 YNNKEL, per germline (reference sequence). Trimming took off 1 base at V and 6 bases at J, with 7 bases between the two ends. The CDR3 length is 13 residues. This CDR3 reads CASSQAGLNIQYF. CDR3 nucleotides: TGTGCCAGCAGCCAAGCTGGGTTAAACATTCAGTACTTC.

In this sample, this clonotype turned up a few times. The chain combines TRBV6-2 or TRBV6-3 with TRBJ1-6; TRBD1 is a possible D gene (5 bases). The CDR3 totals 15 residues. Germline loops: CDR1 MNHEY, CDR2 SVGEGT. V lost 6 bases, J lost 5 bases, and 14 bases lay in between. CDR3: CASSNTGTNNSPLHF. The DNA for the CDR3 is TGTGCCAGCAGCAATACCGGGACCAATAATTCACCCCTCCACTTT.